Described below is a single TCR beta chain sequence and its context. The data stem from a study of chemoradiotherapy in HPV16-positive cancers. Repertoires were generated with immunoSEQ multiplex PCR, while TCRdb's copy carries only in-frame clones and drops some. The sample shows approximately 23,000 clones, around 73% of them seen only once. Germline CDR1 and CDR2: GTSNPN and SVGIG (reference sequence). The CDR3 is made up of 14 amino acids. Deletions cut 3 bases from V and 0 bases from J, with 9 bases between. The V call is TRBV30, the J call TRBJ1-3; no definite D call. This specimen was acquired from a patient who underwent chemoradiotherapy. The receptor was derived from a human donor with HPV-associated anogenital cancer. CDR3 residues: CAWRTSASGNTIYF. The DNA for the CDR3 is TGTGCCTGGAGGACCTCCGCCTCTGGAAACACCATATATTTT.